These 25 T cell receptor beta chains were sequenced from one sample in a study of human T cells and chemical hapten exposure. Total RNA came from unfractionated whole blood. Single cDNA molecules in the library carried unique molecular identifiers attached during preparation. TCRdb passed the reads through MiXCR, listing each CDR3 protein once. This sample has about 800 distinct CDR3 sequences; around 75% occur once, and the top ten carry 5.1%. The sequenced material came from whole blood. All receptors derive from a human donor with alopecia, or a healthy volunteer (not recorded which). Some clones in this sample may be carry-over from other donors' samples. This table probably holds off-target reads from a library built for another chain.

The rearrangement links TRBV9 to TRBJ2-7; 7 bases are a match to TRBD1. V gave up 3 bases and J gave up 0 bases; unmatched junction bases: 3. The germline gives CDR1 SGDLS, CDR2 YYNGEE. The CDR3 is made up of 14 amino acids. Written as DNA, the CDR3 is TGTGCCAGCAGCGCGGACAGGAGCTCCTACGAGCAGTACTTC. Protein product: CASSADRSSYEQYF.

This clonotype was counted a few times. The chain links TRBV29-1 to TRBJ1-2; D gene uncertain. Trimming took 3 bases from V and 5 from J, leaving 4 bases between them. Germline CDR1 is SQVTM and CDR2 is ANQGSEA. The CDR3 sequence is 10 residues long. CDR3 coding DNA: TGCAGCGTTGAGTTTTATGGCTACACCTTC. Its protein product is CSVEFYGYTF.

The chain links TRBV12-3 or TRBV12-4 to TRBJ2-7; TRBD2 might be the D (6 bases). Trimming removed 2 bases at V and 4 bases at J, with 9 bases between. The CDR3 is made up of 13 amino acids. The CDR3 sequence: CASSLRRGYEQYF. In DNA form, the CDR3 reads TGTGCCAGCAGTTTAAGACGGGGGTACGAGCAGTACTTC.

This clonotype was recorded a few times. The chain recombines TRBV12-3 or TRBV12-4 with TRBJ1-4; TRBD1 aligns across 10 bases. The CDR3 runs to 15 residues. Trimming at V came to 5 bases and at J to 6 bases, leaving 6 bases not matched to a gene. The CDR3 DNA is TGTGCCAGCAGTCCTGGACAGGGGGGGTATGAAAAACTGTTTTTT. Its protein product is CASSPGQGGYEKLFF.

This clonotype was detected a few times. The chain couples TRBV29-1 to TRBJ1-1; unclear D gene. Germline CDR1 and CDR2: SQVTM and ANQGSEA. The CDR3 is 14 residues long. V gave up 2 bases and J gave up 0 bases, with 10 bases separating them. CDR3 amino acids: CSVELGSMNTEAFF. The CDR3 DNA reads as TGCAGCGTTGAATTGGGCAGCATGAACACTGAAGCTTTCTTT.

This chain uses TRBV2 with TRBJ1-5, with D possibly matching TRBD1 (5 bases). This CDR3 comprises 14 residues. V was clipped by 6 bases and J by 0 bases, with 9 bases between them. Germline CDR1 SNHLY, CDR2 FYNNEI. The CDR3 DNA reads TGTGCCAGCAGCAGACAGCTTAGCAATCAGCCCCAGCATTTT. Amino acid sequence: CASSRQLSNQPQHF. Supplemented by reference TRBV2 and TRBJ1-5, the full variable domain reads EPEVTQTPSHQVTQMGQEVILRCVPISNHLYFYWYRQILGQKVEFLVSFYNNEISEKSEIFDDQFSVERPDGSNFTLKIRSTKLEDSAMYFCASSRQLSNQPQHFGDGTRLSIL.

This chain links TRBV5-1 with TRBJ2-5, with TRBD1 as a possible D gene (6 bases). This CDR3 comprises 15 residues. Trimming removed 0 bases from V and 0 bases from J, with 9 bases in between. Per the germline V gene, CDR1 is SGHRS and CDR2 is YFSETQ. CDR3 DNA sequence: TGCGCCAGCAGCTTGGCCCCAGGGGACCAAGAGACCCAGTACTTC. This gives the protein CASSLAPGDQETQYF.

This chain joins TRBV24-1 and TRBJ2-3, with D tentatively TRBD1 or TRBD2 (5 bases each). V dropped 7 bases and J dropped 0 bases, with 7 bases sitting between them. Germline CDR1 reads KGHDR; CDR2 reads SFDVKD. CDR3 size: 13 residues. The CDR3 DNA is TGTGCCACCAGCCGGGACAGCACAGATACGCAGTATTTT. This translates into CATSRDSTDTQYF.

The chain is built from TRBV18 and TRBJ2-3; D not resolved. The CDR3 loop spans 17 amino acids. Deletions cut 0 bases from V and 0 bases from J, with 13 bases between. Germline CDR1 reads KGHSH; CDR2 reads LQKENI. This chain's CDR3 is CASSPPGYGPSTDTQYF. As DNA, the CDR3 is TGTGCCAGCTCACCACCGGGCTACGGACCTAGCACAGATACGCAGTATTTT.

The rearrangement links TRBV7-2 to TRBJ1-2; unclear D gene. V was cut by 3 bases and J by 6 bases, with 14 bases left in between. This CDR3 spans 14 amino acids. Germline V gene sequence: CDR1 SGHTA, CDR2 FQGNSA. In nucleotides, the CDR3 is TGTGCCAGCAGCTTCGCGGGCCCGCTTGATGGCTACACCTTC. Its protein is CASSFAGPLDGYTF. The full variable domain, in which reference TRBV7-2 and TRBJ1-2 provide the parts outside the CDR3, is GAGVSQSPSNKVTEKGKDVELRCDPISGHTALYWYRQSLGQGLEFLIYFQGNSAPDKSGLPSDRFSAERTGGSVSTLTIQRTQQEDSAVYLCASSFAGPLDGYTFGSGTRLTVV.

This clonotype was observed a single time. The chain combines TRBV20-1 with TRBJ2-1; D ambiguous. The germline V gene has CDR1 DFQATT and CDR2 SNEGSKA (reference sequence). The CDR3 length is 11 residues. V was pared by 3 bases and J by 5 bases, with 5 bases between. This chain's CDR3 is CSASRHNEQFF. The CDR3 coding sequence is TGCAGTGCTAGTCGGCACAATGAGCAGTTCTTC.

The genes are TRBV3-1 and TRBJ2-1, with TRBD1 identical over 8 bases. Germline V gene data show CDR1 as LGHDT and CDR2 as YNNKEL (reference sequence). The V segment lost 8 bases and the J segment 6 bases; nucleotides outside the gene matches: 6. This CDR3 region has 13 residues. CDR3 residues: CASATGDINEQFF. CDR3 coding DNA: TGTGCCAGCGCGACAGGGGACATCAATGAGCAGTTCTTC.

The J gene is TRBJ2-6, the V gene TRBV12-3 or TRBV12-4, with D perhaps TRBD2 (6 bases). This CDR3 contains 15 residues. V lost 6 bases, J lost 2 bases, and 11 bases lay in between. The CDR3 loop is CASSLPGAGANVLTF. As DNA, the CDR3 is TGTGCCAGCAGCCTCCCGGGGGCTGGGGCCAACGTCCTGACTTTC.

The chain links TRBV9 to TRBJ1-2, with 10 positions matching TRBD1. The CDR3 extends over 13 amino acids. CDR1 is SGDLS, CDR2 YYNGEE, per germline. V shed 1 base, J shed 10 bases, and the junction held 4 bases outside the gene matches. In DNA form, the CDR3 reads TGTGCCAGCAGCGTACCCGGGACAGGGGACTACACCTTC. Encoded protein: CASSVPGTGDYTF.

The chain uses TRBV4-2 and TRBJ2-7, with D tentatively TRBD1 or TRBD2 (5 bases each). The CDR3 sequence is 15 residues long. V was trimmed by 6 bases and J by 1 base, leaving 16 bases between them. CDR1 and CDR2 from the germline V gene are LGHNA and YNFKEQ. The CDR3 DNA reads TGTGCCAGCAGGAGCAATCCCGGGGCATCCTACGAGCAGTACTTC. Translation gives CASRSNPGASYEQYF.

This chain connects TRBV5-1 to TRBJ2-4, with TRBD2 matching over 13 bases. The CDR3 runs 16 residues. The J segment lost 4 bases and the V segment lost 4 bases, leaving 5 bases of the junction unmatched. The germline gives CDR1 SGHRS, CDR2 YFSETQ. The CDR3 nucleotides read TGCGCCAGCAGCCCGGGACTAGCGGGGATGAAAAACATTCAGTACTTC. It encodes CASSPGLAGMKNIQYF.

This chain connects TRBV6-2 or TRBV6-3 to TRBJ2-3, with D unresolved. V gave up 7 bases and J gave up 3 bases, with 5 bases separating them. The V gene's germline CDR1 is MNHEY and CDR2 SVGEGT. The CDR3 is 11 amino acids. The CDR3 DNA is TGTGCCAGCAAGAGGACAGATACGCAGTATTTT. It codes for CASKRTDTQYF.

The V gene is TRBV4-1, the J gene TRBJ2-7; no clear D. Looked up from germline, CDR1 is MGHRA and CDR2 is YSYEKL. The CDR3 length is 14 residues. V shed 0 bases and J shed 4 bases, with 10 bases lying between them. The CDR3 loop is CASSQDGVGYEQYF. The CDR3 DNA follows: TGCGCCAGCAGCCAAGACGGTGTAGGGTACGAGCAGTACTTC.

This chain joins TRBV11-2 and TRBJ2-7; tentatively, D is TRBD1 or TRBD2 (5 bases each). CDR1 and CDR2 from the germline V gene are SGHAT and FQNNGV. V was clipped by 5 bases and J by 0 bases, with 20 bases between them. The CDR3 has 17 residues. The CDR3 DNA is TGTGCCAGCAGCGTGCTTCTCCGGGACGGCATCTCCTACGAGCAGTACTTC. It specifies CASSVLLRDGISYEQYF.

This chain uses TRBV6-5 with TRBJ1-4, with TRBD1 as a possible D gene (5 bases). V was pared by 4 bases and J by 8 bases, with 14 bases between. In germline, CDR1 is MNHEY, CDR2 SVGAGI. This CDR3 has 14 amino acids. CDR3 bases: TGTGCCAGCAGTTTCACAGGAGTCGGCGAAAAACTGTTTTTT. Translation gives CASSFTGVGEKLFF.

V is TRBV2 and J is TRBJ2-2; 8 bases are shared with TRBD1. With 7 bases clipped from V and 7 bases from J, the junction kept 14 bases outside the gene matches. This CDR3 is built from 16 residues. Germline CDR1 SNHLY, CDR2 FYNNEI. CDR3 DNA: TGTGCCAGCATCGAGTCGACACAGGGGGTATACGGGGAGCTGTTTTTT. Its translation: CASIESTQGVYGELFF.

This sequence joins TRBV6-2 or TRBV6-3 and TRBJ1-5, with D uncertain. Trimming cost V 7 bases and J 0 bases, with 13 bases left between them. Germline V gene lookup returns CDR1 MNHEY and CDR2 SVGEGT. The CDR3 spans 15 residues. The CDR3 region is CASTTWTASNQPQHF. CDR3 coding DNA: TGTGCCAGCACCACCTGGACCGCTAGCAATCAGCCCCAGCATTTT.

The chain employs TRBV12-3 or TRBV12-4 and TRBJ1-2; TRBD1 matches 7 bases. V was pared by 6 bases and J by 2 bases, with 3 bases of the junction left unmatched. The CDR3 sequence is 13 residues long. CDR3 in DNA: TGTGCCAGCAGGTCACAGGGGAACTATGGCTACACCTTC. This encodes CASRSQGNYGYTF.

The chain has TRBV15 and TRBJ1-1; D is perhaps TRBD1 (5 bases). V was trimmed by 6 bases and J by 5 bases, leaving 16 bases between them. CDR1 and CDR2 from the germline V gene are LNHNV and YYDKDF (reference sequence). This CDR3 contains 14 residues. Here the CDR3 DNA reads TGTGCCACCAGTTTGGGGGAGAGAAGAACTGAAGCTTTCTTT. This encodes CATSLGERRTEAFF.

Here the CDR3 reads CASSSGGEQFF. DNA for the CDR3: TGTGCCAGCAGCTCCGGTGGGGAGCAGTTCTTC. The V and J genes are TRBV7-2 and TRBJ2-1; no clear D. Germline loops: CDR1 SGHTA, CDR2 FQGNSA. The ends were cut back, 4 bases at V and 10 bases at J, with 8 bases in the middle. The CDR3 runs 11 residues.